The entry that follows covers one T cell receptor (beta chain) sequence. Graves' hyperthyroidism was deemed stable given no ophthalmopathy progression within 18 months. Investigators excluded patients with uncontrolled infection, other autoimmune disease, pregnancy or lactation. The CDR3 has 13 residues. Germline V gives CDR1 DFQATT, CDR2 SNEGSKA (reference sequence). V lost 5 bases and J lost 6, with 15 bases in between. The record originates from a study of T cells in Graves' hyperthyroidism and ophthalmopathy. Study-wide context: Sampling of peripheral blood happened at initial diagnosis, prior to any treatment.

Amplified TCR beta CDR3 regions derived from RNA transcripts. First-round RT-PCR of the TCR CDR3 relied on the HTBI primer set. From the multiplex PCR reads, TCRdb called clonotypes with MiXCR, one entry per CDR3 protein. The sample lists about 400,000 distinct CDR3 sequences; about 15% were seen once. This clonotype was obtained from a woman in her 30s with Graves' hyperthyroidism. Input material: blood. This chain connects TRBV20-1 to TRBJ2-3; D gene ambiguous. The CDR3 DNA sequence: TGCAGTGCTTATACTCTCGGACCTGATACGCAGTATTTT. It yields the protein CSAYTLGPDTQYF.